This T cell receptor (beta chain) was sequenced for a study of blood T cells in healthy people across ages. Per the germline V gene, CDR1 is LGHNA and CDR2 is YSLEER. Trimming cost V 0 bases and J 5 bases, with 11 bases left between them. This CDR3 is built from 15 residues. This clonotype was seen only a few times. The second PCR ran about 6 to 12 cycles with a sample-barcoded 5' primer and J-beta primers. TCRdb re-called the 5' RACE reads with MiXCR, one entry per CDR3 protein. The sample gives 850,000 to 950,000 distinct CDR3 sequences, around 26% of which show up once; approximately 15% is in the top ten.

The specimen was blood. This receptor was taken from an elderly woman in good health. V usage is TRBV4-3 and J usage is TRBJ1-5; no clear D. The CDR3 nucleotides read TGCGCCAGCAGCCAAGATTTACAGCAAGATCAGCCCCAGCATTTT. Protein product: CASSQDLQQDQPQHF.